The 21 T cell receptor beta chains given below trace back to one sample, sequenced in a study of blood T cell repertoires in COVID-19. Clones were read by immunoSEQ multiplex PCR, and TCRdb kept only the in-frame ones, dropping some. The table includes approximately 170,000 clones, about four fifths detected once. The specimen was peripheral blood. These receptors were obtained from an older woman who had recovered from COVID-19.

This chain connects TRBV7-3 to TRBJ2-1; 13 bases line up with TRBD2. CDR1 and CDR2 (germline): SGHTA, FQGTGA. This CDR3 is 16 amino acids long. The ends lost 1 base at V and 5 bases at J; junction bases unmatched: 2. CDR3 sequence (DNA): TGTGCCAGCAGCTTAAGGGGACTAGCGGGACACAATGAGCAGTTCTTC. This translates into CASSLRGLAGHNEQFF.

This clone showed up just a few times. This chain links TRBV20-1 with TRBJ2-7; unclear D gene. CDR3 length: 10 residues. The germline V gene has CDR1 DFQATT and CDR2 SNEGSKA (reference sequence). Trimming stripped 6 bases from V and 3 bases from J, with 6 bases between. The CDR3 DNA reads as TGCAGTGCCGAGAACTACGAGCAGTACTTC. Its protein is CSAENYEQYF.

The CDR3 loop is CASSIVHGHNEQFF. CDR3 sequence (DNA): TGTGCCAGTAGTATAGTCCATGGCCACAATGAGCAGTTCTTC. The V call is TRBV19, the J call TRBJ2-1; D gene unclear. Trimming removed 1 base from V and 5 bases from J, with 9 bases in between. Germline V lookup: CDR1 LNHDA, CDR2 SQIVND (reference sequence). This CDR3 spans 14 amino acids.

The CDR3 here is CASSPSRGNYGYTF. In DNA form, the CDR3 reads TGTGCCAGCAGTCCCTCGCGGGGGAACTATGGCTACACCTTC. V is TRBV27 and J is TRBJ1-2, with D perhaps TRBD1 (5 bases). The ends were cut back, 5 bases at V and 2 bases at J, with 12 bases in the middle. Germline V gene lookup returns CDR1 MNHEY and CDR2 SMNVEV (reference sequence). The CDR3 length is 14 residues.

The table lists this clone with a count of one. The chain uses TRBV10-2 and TRBJ2-3, with TRBD2 matching 13 bases. The CDR3 is 14 amino acids. CDR1 WSHSY and CDR2 SAAADI come from the germline V gene. Trimming cost V 8 bases and J 6 bases; bases outside gene matches: 5. The CDR3, as DNA: TGCGCCAGCGGGGGACTAGCGGGGCCGGATACGCAGTATTTT. Translated, it gives CASGGLAGPDTQYF.

The chain uses TRBV5-1 and TRBJ2-2; no clear D gene. With 3 bases removed from V and 6 bases from J, the gap between germline ends came to 9 bases. In germline, CDR1 is SGHRS, CDR2 YFSETQ. The CDR3 loop spans 13 amino acids. CDR3 amino acids: CASSSPRAGELFF. CDR3 nucleotides: TGCGCCAGCAGCTCCCCCCGGGCCGGGGAGCTGTTTTTT.

The V and J genes are TRBV7-3 and TRBJ2-3; 13 bases fit TRBD2. Trimming removed 5 bases from V and 2 bases from J; junction bases left unmatched: 16. The CDR3 sequence is 20 residues long. Germline assignment: CDR1 SGHTA and CDR2 FQGTGA. CDR3 in DNA: TGTGCCAGCAGCCGGCCAGGACTAGCGGGAGTCCCCTCAATCACAGATACGCAGTATTTT. It is translated as CASSRPGLAGVPSITDTQYF.

This clone appeared once. The rearrangement uses TRBV7-8 and TRBJ2-7; weak D call: TRBD1 (5 bases). Deletions cut 3 bases from V and 13 bases from J, with 16 bases between. CDR1 and CDR2 (germline): SGHVS, FQNEAQ. CDR3 length: 12 residues. The CDR3 loop is CASSLTDKGPYF. The CDR3 bases are TGTGCCAGCAGCTTGACAGACAAGGGCCCTTACTTC.

The V call is TRBV4-1, the J call TRBJ1-2; D ambiguous. This CDR3 comprises 15 residues. V lost 0 bases, J lost 6 bases, and 14 bases lay in between. The germline CDR1 and CDR2 sequences are MGHRA and YSYEKL. CDR3 protein: CASSQDTVRFDGYTF. The CDR3 nucleotides read TGCGCCAGCAGCCAAGATACGGTGCGATTCGATGGCTACACCTTC.

Concerning this clone: At one boundary the junction diverges from the germline segment, which might be a read error. This rearrangement joins TRBV9 to TRBJ2-5; D is unresolved. Germline CDR1 and CDR2: SGDLS and YYNGEE. This CDR3 has 13 residues. CDR3 DNA sequence: TGTGCCAGCAGCGTAGACCTCCAAGAGGCCCAGTACTTC. Translated, it gives CASSVDLQEAQYF. Full variable domain (outside the CDR3, taken from reference TRBV9 and TRBJ2-5): DSGVTQTPKHLITATGQRVTLRCSPRSGDLSVYWYQQSLDQGLQFLIQYYNGEERAKGNILERFSAQQFPDLHSELNLSSLELGDSALYFCASSVDLQEAQYFGPGTRLLVL.

The chain links TRBV5-1 to TRBJ2-1; D perhaps matches TRBD2 (6 bases). Trimming took 4 bases from V and 10 from J, leaving 30 bases between them. CDR1 is SGHRS, CDR2 YFSETQ, per germline. This CDR3 contains 18 residues. In DNA, the CDR3 is TGCGCCAGCAGCCCTGAACCCGCGGGGTGGGGCCTACAATGGGAGCAGTTCTTC. Translation: CASSPEPAGWGLQWEQFF.

The chain employs TRBV5-1 and TRBJ2-1; 8 bases map to TRBD1. This CDR3 region has 15 residues. Germline CDR1 reads SGHRS; CDR2 reads YFSETQ. V was pared by 3 bases and J by 8 bases, with 10 bases of the junction left unmatched. CDR3 sequence (DNA): TGCGCCAGCAGCTCGGGACAGGCCTGGGGGGATGAGCAGTTCTTC. Its translation: CASSSGQAWGDEQFF. Together with reference TRBV5-1 and TRBJ2-1, the CDR3 gives the full variable domain: KAGVTQTPRYLIKTRGQQVTLSCSPISGHRSVSWYQQTPGQGLQFLFEYFSETQRNKGNFPGRFSGRQFSNSRSEMNVSTLELGDSALYLCASSSGQAWGDEQFFGPGTRLTVL.

The genes are TRBV28 and TRBJ1-5, with 8 bases identical to TRBD1. Germline loops: CDR1 MDHEN, CDR2 SYDVKM. The V and J ends lost 5 bases and 2 bases, in that order; junction bases with no gene match: 17. The CDR3 extends over 19 amino acids. In nucleotides, the CDR3 is TGTGCCAGCAGTCCCCCGGACAGGGTCGGGAGCGGGGGCAATCAGCCCCAGCATTTT. It codes for CASSPPDRVGSGGNQPQHF.

This chain uses TRBV3-1 (or the pseudogene TRBV3-2) with TRBJ2-5, with unresolved D. The CDR3 consists of 13 residues. The germline gives CDR1 LGHDT, CDR2 YNNKEL (reference sequence). V was pared by 4 bases and J by 2 bases, with 8 bases between. CDR3 sequence (DNA): TGTGCCAGCAGCCGTACAGAACAAGAGACCCAGTACTTC. Its translation is CASSRTEQETQYF.

J is TRBJ1-3 and V is TRBV27; 8 nucleotides align to TRBD1. This CDR3 is 17 amino acids long. J was trimmed by 0 bases and V by 2 bases; bases with no gene match: 6. CDR1 is MNHEY and CDR2 is SMNVEV in the germline V gene (reference sequence). This CDR3 is CASSLRAGGFSGNTIYF. The CDR3 nucleotides are TGTGCCAGCAGTTTACGGGCAGGGGGCTTCTCTGGAAACACCATATATTTT.

J is TRBJ2-7 and V is TRBV12-3 or TRBV12-4; D is unresolved. The CDR3 totals 13 residues. The V and J ends lost 0 bases and 4 bases respectively, with 7 bases between them. The CDR3, as DNA: TGTGCCAGCAGTTTAGCGCGCCCTTACGAGCAGTACTTC. This encodes CASSLARPYEQYF.

This sequence joins TRBV10-3 and TRBJ2-7; 7 bases match TRBD1. Germline CDR1 is ENHRY and CDR2 is SYGVKD. This CDR3 comprises 14 residues. With V trimmed by 7 bases and J by 2 bases, 8 bases remained unmatched. The CDR3 sequence: CAITRAGGTYEQYF. The CDR3 DNA reads as TGTGCCATCACGAGGGCAGGGGGAACCTACGAGCAGTACTTC.

The rearrangement links TRBV27 to TRBJ1-1; 7 nucleotides line up with TRBD1. There are 15 residues in the CDR3. Looked up from germline, CDR1 is MNHEY and CDR2 is SMNVEV (reference sequence). Trimming took 6 bases from V and 1 from J; bases not matched to a gene: 8. In DNA, the CDR3 is TGTGCCAGCAGCGCTCACAGGGGAGGGAACACTGAAGCTTTCTTT. Protein product: CASSAHRGGNTEAFF.

The chain couples TRBV7-9 to TRBJ1-1; tentative D call: TRBD1 (6 bases). The CDR3 is 17 residues long. The V gene lost 0 bases and the J gene lost 0 bases, with 14 bases spanning the gap. Germline V lookup: CDR1 SEHNR, CDR2 FQNEAQ (reference sequence). CDR3 nucleotide sequence: TGTGCCAGCAGCTTAGCCCTTGGGGGGGGCGTGAACACTGAAGCTTTCTTT. As protein: CASSLALGGGVNTEAFF.

The V and J genes are TRBV4-1 and TRBJ1-2; D unclear. Germline-derived CDR1 and CDR2 are MGHRA and YSYEKL. The CDR3 covers 15 residues. V was cut by 0 bases and J by 3 bases, with 11 bases left in between. DNA for the CDR3: TGCGCCAGCAGCCAAGACCCCCAGGCCTACTATGGCTACACCTTC. Residues: CASSQDPQAYYGYTF.

The gene calls are TRBV18 and TRBJ1-2, with TRBD1 matching 9 bases. Germline CDR1 and CDR2: KGHSH and LQKENI. The CDR3 has 15 residues. V shed 4 bases and J 4 bases; nucleotides not matched to a gene: 7. The DNA for the CDR3 is TGTGCCAGCTCACAGACCGGGACAGGGATCTATGGCTACACCTTC. The encoded protein is CASSQTGTGIYGYTF.